The 18 T cell receptor beta chains presented below share a single source sample, sequenced in a study of CD4 T cells in relation to SARS-CoV-2 and coronaviruses. Their cognate antigens are unknown. Clones were sequenced by immunoSEQ multiplex PCR, and TCRdb holds only the in-frame ones, with some missing. The data contain around 34,000 clones, around 77% of them singletons. Input material: memory CD4+ T cells from PBMCs, cultured in vitro. All receptors derive from an adult with COVID-19.

This rearrangement joins TRBV11-2 to TRBJ2-7, with D possibly TRBD1 on 5 matching bases. V lost 5 bases, J lost 1 base, and 12 bases lay in between. The CDR3 has 14 residues. Germline-derived CDR1 and CDR2 are SGHAT and FQNNGV. Here the CDR3 reads CASSPLGRSYEQYF. The CDR3 nucleotides are TGTGCCAGCAGCCCCCTGGGGCGGTCCTACGAGCAGTACTTC.

Concerning this clone itself: Germline and junction disagree at one end, which may indicate a read error. The chain joins TRBV19 to TRBJ2-2; 9 nucleotides agree with TRBD2. This CDR3 has 14 amino acids. Germline V gene lookup returns CDR1 LNHDA and CDR2 SQIVND (reference sequence). The chain's CDR3 is CTSASGINTGELFF. CDR3 DNA: TGCACCTCGGCTAGCGGGATTAACACCGGGGAGCTGTTTTTT.

The chain couples TRBV6-6 to TRBJ2-1; perhaps TRBD2 as D (6 bases). The CDR3 is made up of 16 amino acids. V lost 5 bases and J lost 0, with 14 bases in between. Germline V gene sequence: CDR1 MNHNY, CDR2 SVGAGI (reference sequence). CDR3 DNA sequence: TGTGCCAGCAGTGGAAGAACGGGAGCCTCCTACAATGAGCAGTTCTTC. Translation gives CASSGRTGASYNEQFF.

V usage is TRBV30 and J usage is TRBJ2-7; 8 bases agree with TRBD2. The CDR3 contains 12 residues. Germline V gene sequence: CDR1 GTSNPN, CDR2 SVGIG (reference sequence). Losses at the gene ends were 3 bases for V and 4 bases for J; bases not matched to a gene: 2. The CDR3 DNA follows: TGTGCCTGGAGCGGACTAGCTTACGAGCAGTACTTC. It encodes CAWSGLAYEQYF.

This clone has just one count. The chain joins TRBV6-5 to TRBJ1-1; D not resolved. Germline CDR1 is MNHEY and CDR2 is SVGAGI. Deletions cut 3 bases from V and 8 bases from J, with 7 bases between. The CDR3 totals 11 residues. CDR3 in DNA: TGTGCCAGCAGTTATGGTCAGGAAGCTTTCTTT. Its protein is CASSYGQEAFF.

The chain has TRBV6-5 and TRBJ2-7; D possibly matches TRBD1 or TRBD2 (5 bases each). Germline V gene data show CDR1 as MNHEY and CDR2 as SVGAGI. V lost 4 bases, J lost 1 base, and 17 bases lay in between. The CDR3 loop spans 16 amino acids. CDR3 DNA: TGTGCCAGCAGTTCCCTTGGCCGAGGGGCGTCCTACGAGCAGTACTTC. Its translation: CASSSLGRGASYEQYF.

This rearrangement joins TRBV11-2 to TRBJ1-5; D uncertain. Trimming removed 5 bases at V and 4 bases at J, with 9 bases between. From germline, CDR1 is SGHAT and CDR2 FQNNGV. The CDR3 loop spans 13 amino acids. This chain's CDR3 is CASSRGLNQPQHF. CDR3 DNA sequence: TGTGCCAGCAGCCGTGGACTGAATCAGCCCCAGCATTTT.

The chain is built from TRBV7-9 and TRBJ1-1; weak D call: TRBD1 (5 bases). Trimming cost V 1 base and J 7 bases, with 13 bases left between them. Germline V CDR1 and CDR2: SEHNR, FQNEAQ (reference sequence). This CDR3 is 14 amino acids long. CDR3 in amino acids: CASSLGPGSFEAFF. CDR3 coding DNA: TGTGCCAGCAGCTTAGGTCCAGGGTCGTTTGAAGCTTTCTTT.

This clone was recorded a few times. The chain recombines TRBV7-3 with TRBJ2-2; 11 nucleotides match TRBD2. Germline CDR1 SGHTA, CDR2 FQGTGA. The CDR3 runs 14 residues. Losses at the gene ends were 7 bases for V and 6 bases for J; bases not matched to a gene: 4. The CDR3 is CASKLAGASGELFF. In DNA form, the CDR3 reads TGTGCCAGCAAACTAGCGGGAGCGTCCGGGGAGCTGTTTTTT.

The rearrangement links TRBV6-4 to TRBJ2-1, with a weak D call TRBD1 (5 bases). Looked up from germline, CDR1 is MRHNA and CDR2 is SNTAGT. There are 15 residues in the CDR3. The ends were cut back, 3 bases at V and 0 bases at J, with 9 bases in the middle. The CDR3, as DNA: TGTGCCAGCAGTGAGGGGCCGAGCTCCTACAATGAGCAGTTCTTC. Encoded protein: CASSEGPSSYNEQFF.

The chain recombines TRBV6-6 with TRBJ2-7; 10 positions agree with TRBD2. The CDR3 totals 15 residues. Germline V lookup: CDR1 MNHNY, CDR2 SVGAGI (reference sequence). Trimming at V came to 2 bases and at J to 2 bases, leaving 3 bases not matched to a gene. The CDR3 coding sequence is TGTGCCAGCAGTTACGTTAGCGGGGGGACCTACGAGCAGTACTTC. Translated: CASSYVSGGTYEQYF.

The J gene is TRBJ2-2, the V gene TRBV28; D is unclear. With 3 bases removed from V and 6 bases from J, the gap between germline ends came to 8 bases. The CDR3 is made up of 13 amino acids. In germline, CDR1 is MDHEN, CDR2 SYDVKM. CDR3 nucleotides: TGTGCCAGCAGTTTGGATAGGGCCGGGGAGCTGTTTTTT. This sequence encodes CASSLDRAGELFF.

This clone was found once. The chain carries TRBV30 and TRBJ2-1; 12 nucleotides align to TRBD2. The CDR3 has 17 residues. The germline gives CDR1 GTSNPN, CDR2 SVGIG (reference sequence). V shed 2 bases, J shed 7 bases, and the junction held 12 bases outside the gene matches. DNA of the CDR3: TGTGCCTGGAGTCGCTCGCGGGGACTAGCGGGTTTTAATGAGCAGTTCTTC. Protein: CAWSRSRGLAGFNEQFF.

This chain joins TRBV6-4 and TRBJ2-2; 7 bases fit TRBD1. V was pared by 4 bases and J by 3 bases, with 8 bases of the junction left unmatched. The CDR3 sequence is 16 residues long. In germline, CDR1 is MRHNA, CDR2 SNTAGT. CDR3 residues: CASSATGARDTGELFF. The CDR3 DNA reads as TGTGCCAGCAGTGCCACAGGGGCGCGGGACACCGGGGAGCTGTTTTTT.

This sequence joins TRBV10-3 and TRBJ2-3; D is ambiguous. V was cut by 7 bases and J by 2 bases, with 4 bases left in between. CDR3 length: 11 amino acids. CDR1 and CDR2 (germline): ENHRY, SYGVKD. CDR3 bases: TGTGCCATCACTGACACAGATACGCAGTATTTT. Protein product: CAITDTDTQYF.

This clone was recorded once. V is TRBV3-1 (or the pseudogene TRBV3-2) and J is TRBJ2-2, with 12 nucleotides matching TRBD2. The trim removed 4 bases at V and 6 bases at J, leaving 6 bases unmatched. The CDR3 length is 16 residues. Germline V CDR1 and CDR2: LGHDT, YNNKEL (reference sequence). The CDR3 loop reads CASSPRLAGDAGELFF. In DNA form, the CDR3 reads TGTGCCAGCAGCCCCCGACTAGCGGGAGATGCCGGGGAGCTGTTTTTT.

J is TRBJ2-1 and V is TRBV5-1; a possible D gene is TRBD1 (6 bases). The CDR3 extends over 14 amino acids. The V gene's germline CDR1 is SGHRS and CDR2 YFSETQ. V shed 0 bases and J shed 10 bases, with 14 bases lying between them. In DNA, the CDR3 is TGCGCCAGCAGCTTGGGACAGGTCATTCCGGAGCAGTTCTTC. Translated: CASSLGQVIPEQFF. Drawing the rest from reference TRBV5-1 and TRBJ2-1, the complete variable domain is KAGVTQTPRYLIKTRGQQVTLSCSPISGHRSVSWYQQTPGQGLQFLFEYFSETQRNKGNFPGRFSGRQFSNSRSEMNVSTLELGDSALYLCASSLGQVIPEQFFGPGTRLTVL.

This rearrangement joins TRBV5-4 to TRBJ2-2; D unresolved. The CDR3 is 16 residues long. V lost 4 bases, J lost 1 base, and 14 bases lay in between. Germline-derived CDR1 and CDR2 are SGHNT and YYREEE (reference sequence). This CDR3 reads CASSPGGAQNTGELFF. Here the CDR3 DNA reads TGTGCCAGCAGCCCGGGCGGCGCTCAGAACACCGGGGAGCTGTTTTTT.